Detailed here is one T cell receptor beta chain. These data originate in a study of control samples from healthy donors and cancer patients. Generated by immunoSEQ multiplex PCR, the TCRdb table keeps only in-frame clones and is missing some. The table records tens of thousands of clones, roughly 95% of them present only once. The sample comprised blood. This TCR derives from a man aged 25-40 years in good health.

In DNA form, the CDR3 reads TGTGCCAGAAGCTTGGTAGGACTAGCGGGACCAAATGAGCAGTTCTTC. Its protein product is CARSLVGLAGPNEQFF. The chain recombines TRBV5-3 with TRBJ2-1; 12 bases align to TRBD2. TRBV5-3 counts as an open reading frame of uncertain function. The CDR3 length is 16 residues. V dropped 0 bases and J dropped 7; count of bases not matched to a gene: 5.